This TCR beta chain was retrieved from a study of spatial heterogeneity in lung cancer. Study-level information: On average, each unique TCR and UMI combination appeared more than ten times in raw reads.

The CDR3 length is 15 residues. V lost 1 base to trimming and J lost 5 bases; unmatched junction nucleotides: 4. The germline V gene has CDR1 SEHNR and CDR2 FQNEAQ (reference sequence). A few counts support this clonotype. TCRdb re-analysed the 5' RACE reads in MiXCR, keeping a single row per CDR3 protein. The top ten hold about 4.5% of the sample, which has roughly 79,000 distinct CDR3 sequences, around 12% seen once. Stated time point: sample taken at primary tumor resection. Material for sequencing was whole RNA from tumor, nontumor lung or frozen PBMC, left unsorted. The TCR originated in a male donor with early-stage non-small cell lung cancer. This specimen was PBMCs, taken at surgery. V usage is TRBV7-9 and J usage is TRBJ2-3; 9 bases are a match to TRBD2. The CDR3 loop reads CASSLDSGSGDTQYF. The CDR3, as DNA: TGTGCCAGCAGCTTAGATAGCGGGAGTGGAGATACGCAGTATTTT.